The present TCR beta chain was sequenced within a study of chemoradiotherapy in HPV16-positive cancers (dated by TCRdb to about 2022). In terms of the full investigation: Using functional T-cell assays on cells from a couple of HPV16-positive patients, the researchers defined candidate HPV-specific T-cell clones and common TCR motifs. TCR repertoires from over 75 patients with HPV-related cancers were then used to track the candidate HPV-specific TCRs and motifs. The study asked whether T-cell immunity against the HPV oncoproteins E6 and E7 changes during chemoradiotherapy and whether it affects survival.

Library creation used the immunoSEQ multiplex PCR assay. TCRdb limited this immuneACCESS table to in-frame rearrangements with V and J called. A share of clones is missing; checked studies link under half to unresolved V genes, and the rest is unexplained. The sample table holds about 2,000 clones, of which about four fifths were seen once. Roughly 9.3% of the sample is in the top ten clones. Repertoires were sampled repeatedly over the course of chemoradiotherapy so that clonal expansion in the tumor microenvironment could be followed. General findings and caveats noted by the study authors: The functional definition of HPV-specific T cells came from only two HPV16-positive patients, and the survival association was reported for HPV16-positive patients. Among HPV16-positive patients, expansion of HPV-responsive T cells during chemoradiotherapy was associated with better recurrence-free survival. Expansion of candidate HPV-specific clones and E7-related TCR motifs was observed in the tumor microenvironment during treatment, whereas no such expansion was observed for non-HPV-specific T cells.

V is pruned by 2 bases and J by 10 bases, leaving 5 bases of the junction without a gene match. The cysteine opens and the phenylalanine closes a CDR3 of 15 amino acids. The DNA shown is the 45-base CDR3, in frame from base 1. Taken from the germline V gene, the CDR1 and CDR2 loops are SGHRS and YFSETQ. This clone was seen once. No antigen is known for it. Nothing much larger sits one base from this clone, and base qualities are not available. The sequenced sample was tumor tissue, obtained from a patient who underwent chemoradiotherapy. The receptor was isolated from a human donor with HPV-associated anogenital cancer. The chain couples TRBV5-1 to TRBJ2-1; 14 central bases correspond to TRBD2. The CDR3 reads as follows: CASSFSGTSGREQFF. The base sequence is TGCGCCAGCAGCTTTTCCGGGACTAGCGGGAGAGAGCAGTTCTTC. Reference TRBV5-1 and TRBJ2-1 proteins supply the regions before and after the CDR3; the full variable domain is: KAGVTQTPRYLIKTRGQQVTLSCSPISGHRSVSWYQQTPGQGLQFLFEYFSETQRNKGNFPGRFSGRQFSNSRSEMNVSTLELGDSALYLCASSFSGTSGREQFFGPGTRLTVL.